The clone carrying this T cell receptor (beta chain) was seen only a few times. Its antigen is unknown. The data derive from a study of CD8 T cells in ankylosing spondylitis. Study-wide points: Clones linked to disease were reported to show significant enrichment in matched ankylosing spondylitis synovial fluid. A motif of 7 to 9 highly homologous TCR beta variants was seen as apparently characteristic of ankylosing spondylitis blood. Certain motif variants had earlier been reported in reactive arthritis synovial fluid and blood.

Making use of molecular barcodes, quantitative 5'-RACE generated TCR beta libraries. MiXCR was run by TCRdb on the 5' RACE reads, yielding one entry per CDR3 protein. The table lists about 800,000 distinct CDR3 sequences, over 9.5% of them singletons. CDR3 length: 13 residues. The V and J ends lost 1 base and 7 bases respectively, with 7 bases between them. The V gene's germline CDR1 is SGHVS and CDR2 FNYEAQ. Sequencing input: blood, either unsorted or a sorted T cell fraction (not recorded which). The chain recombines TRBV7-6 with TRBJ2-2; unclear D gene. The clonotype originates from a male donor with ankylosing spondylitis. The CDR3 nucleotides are TGTGCCAGCAGCTTAGTGGTAGTCGGGGAGCTGTTTTTT. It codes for CASSLVVVGELFF.